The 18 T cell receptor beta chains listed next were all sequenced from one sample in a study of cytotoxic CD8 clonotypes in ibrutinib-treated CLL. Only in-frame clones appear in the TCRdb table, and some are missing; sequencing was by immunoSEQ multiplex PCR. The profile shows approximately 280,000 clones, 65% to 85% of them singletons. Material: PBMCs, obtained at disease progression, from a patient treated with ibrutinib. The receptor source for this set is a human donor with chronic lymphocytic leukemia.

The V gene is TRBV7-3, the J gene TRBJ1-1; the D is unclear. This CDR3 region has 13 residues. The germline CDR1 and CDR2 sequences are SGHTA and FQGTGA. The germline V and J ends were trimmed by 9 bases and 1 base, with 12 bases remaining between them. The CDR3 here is CASSKQRNTEAFF. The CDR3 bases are TGTGCCAGTAGTAAACAGAGGAACACTGAAGCTTTCTTT. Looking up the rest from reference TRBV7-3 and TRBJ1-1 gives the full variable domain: GAGVSQTPSNKVTEKGKYVELRCDPISGHTALYWYRQSLGQGPEFLIYFQGTGAADDSGLPNDRFFAVRPEGSVSTLKIQRTERGDSAVYLCASSKQRNTEAFFGQGTRLTVV.

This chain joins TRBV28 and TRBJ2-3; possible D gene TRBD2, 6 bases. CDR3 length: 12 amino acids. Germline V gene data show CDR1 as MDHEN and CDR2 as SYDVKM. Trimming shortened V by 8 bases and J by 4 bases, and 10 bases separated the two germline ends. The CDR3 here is CASGGSADTQYF. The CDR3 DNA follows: TGTGCCAGCGGGGGGTCGGCAGATACGCAGTATTTT.

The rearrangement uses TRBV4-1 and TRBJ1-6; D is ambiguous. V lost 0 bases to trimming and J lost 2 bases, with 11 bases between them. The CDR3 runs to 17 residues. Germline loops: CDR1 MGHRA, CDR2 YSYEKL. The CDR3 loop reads CASSQDVTGTYNSPLHF. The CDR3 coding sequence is TGCGCCAGCAGCCAAGATGTGACGGGCACCTATAATTCACCCCTCCACTTT.

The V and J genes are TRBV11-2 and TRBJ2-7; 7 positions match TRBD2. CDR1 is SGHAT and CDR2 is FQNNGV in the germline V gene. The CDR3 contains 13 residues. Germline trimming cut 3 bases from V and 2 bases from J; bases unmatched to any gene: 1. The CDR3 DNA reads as TGTGCCAGCAGCTTTGGGGGGGCCTACGAGCAGTACTTC. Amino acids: CASSFGGAYEQYF.

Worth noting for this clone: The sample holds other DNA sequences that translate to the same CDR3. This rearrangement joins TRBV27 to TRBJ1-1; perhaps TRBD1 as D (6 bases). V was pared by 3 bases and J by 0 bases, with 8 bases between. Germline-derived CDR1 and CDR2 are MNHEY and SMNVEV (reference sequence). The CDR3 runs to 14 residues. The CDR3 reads CASSFRGLNTEAFF. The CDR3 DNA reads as TGTGCCAGCAGTTTCAGGGGTTTGAACACTGAAGCTTTCTTT.

The CDR3 bases are TGCCTCGTAGGAGAGCCTGCTCCCGATACGCAGTATTTT. It codes for CLVGEPAPDTQYF. The chain carries TRBV29-1 and TRBJ2-3; the D is unclear. CDR1 is SQVTM and CDR2 is ANQGSEA in the germline V gene. CDR3 length: 13 residues.

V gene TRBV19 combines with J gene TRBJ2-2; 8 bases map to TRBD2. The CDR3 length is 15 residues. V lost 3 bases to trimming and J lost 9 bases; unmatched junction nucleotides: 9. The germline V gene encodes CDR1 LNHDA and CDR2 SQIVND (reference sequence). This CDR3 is CASSIPWTSTRELFF. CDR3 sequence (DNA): TGTGCCAGTAGTATCCCGTGGACTAGCACACGGGAGCTGTTTTTT.

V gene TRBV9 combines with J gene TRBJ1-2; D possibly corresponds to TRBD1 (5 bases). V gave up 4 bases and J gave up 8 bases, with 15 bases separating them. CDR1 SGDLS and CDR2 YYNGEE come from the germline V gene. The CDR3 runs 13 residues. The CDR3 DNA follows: TGTGCCAGCAGCCAGACTCAGGGTTACGGCTACACCTTC. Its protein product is CASSQTQGYGYTF.

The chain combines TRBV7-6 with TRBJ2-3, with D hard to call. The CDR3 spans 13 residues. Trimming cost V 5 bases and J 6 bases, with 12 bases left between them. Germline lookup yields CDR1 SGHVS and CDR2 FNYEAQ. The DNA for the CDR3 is TGTGCCAGCAGCCCTATCAGCGTTGATACGCAGTATTTT. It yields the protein CASSPISVDTQYF.

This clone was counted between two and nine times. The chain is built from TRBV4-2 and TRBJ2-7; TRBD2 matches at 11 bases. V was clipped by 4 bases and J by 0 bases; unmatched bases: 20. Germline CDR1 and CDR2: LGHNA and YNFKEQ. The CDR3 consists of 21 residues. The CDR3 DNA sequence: TGTGCCAGCAGCCGTCGCCTTGGGGGGAATACCACTAGCGGGAGCTCCTACGAGCAGTACTTC. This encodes CASSRRLGGNTTSGSSYEQYF.

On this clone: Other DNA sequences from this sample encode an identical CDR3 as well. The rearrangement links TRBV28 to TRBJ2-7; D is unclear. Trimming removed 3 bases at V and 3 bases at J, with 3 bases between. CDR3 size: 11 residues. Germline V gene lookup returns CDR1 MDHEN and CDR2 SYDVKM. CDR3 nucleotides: TGTGCCAGCAGTTTCGGCTACGAGCAGTACTTC. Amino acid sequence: CASSFGYEQYF.

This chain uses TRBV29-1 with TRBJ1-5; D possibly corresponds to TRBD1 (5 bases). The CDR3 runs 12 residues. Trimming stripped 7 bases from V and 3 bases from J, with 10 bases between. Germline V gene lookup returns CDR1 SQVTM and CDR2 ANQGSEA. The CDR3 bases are TGCAGCGCCGTGACAGACAATCAGCCCCAGCATTTT. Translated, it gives CSAVTDNQPQHF.

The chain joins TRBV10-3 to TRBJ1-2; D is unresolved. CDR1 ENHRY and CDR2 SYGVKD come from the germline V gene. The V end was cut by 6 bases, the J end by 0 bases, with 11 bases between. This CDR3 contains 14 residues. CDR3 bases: TGTGCCATCAGGGTACAGAGTTCTAACTATGGCTACACCTTC. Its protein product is CAIRVQSSNYGYTF.

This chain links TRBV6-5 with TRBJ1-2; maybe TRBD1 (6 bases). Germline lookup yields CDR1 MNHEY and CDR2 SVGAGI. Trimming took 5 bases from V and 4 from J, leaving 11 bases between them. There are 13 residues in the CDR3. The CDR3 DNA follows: TGTGCCAGCAGTCCGGGACACCGCTATGGCTACACCTTC. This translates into CASSPGHRYGYTF.

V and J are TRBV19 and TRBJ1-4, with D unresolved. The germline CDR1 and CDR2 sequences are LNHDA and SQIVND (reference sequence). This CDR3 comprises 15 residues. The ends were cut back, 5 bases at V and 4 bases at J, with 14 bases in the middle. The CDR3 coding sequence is TGTGCCAGTAGTGGTGGGGTATCTCATAATGAAAAACTGTTTTTT. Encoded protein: CASSGGVSHNEKLFF. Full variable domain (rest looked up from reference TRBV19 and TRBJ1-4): DGGITQSPKYLFRKEGQNVTLSCEQNLNHDAMYWYRQDPGQGLRLIYYSQIVNDFQKGDIAEGYSVSREKKESFPLTVTSAQKNPTAFYLCASSGGVSHNEKLFFGSGTQLSVL.

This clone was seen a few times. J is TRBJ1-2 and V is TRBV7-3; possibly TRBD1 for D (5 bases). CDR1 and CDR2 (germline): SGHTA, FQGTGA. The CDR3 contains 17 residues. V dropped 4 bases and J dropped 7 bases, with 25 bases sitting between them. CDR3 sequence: CASSSRGRDAGSGGYTF. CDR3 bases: TGTGCCAGCAGCTCCCGAGGTAGGGACGCTGGGTCCGGTGGCTACACCTTC.

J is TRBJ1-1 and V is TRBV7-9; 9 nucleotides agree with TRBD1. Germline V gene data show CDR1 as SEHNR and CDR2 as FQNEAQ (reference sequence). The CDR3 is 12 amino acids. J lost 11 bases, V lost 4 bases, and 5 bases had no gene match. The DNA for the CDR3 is TGTGCCAGCAGCTCAGGGACAGGGAGGGCTTTCTTT. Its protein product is CASSSGTGRAFF.

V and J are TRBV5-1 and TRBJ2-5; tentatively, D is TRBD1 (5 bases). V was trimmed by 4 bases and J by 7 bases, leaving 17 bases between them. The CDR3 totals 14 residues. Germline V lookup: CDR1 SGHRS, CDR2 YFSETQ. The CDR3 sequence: CASSVGVSLGTQYF. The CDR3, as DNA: TGCGCCAGCAGCGTAGGGGTGAGCCTTGGGACCCAGTACTTC.